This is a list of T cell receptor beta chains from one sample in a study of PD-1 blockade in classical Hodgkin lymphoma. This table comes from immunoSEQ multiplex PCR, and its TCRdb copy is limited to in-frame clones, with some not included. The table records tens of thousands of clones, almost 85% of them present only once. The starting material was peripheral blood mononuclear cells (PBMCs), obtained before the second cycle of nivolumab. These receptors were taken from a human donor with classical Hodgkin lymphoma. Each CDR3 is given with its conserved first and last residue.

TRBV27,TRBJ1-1,CASSLSPRGNTEAFF
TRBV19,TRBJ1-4,CASRPGQKVEKLFF
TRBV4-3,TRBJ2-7,CASSQGTGVYEQYF
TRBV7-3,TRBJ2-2,CASSPETSGGATGELFF
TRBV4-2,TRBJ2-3,CASSQDWADTQYF
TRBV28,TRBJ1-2,CASSRRGRDTF
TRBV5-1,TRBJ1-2,CASSLHSSPRDYGYTF
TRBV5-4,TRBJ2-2,CASSLGARHSTNTGELFF
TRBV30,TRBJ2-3,CAWSLTPADTQYF
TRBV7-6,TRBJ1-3,CASSLEFRTSGNTIYF
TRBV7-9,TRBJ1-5,CASSLGGDFQPQHF
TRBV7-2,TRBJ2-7,CASSVKGASFSYEQYF
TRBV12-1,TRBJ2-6,CASSPRHEGRTGANVLTF
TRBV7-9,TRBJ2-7,CASSFLPFASGDLHEQYF
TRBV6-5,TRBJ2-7,CASSYPFGGEQYF
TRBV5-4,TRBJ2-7,CASSYPTGFHEQYF
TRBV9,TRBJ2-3,CASSVEGQVMNTQYF
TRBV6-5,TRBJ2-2,CASSYQTFGTGELFF
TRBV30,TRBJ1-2,CAWRIGGGYTF
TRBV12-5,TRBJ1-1,CASGVGGTEAFF
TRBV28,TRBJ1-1,CASSLSPGTANTEAFF
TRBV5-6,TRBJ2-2,CASSAETGGSGGELFF